This TCR beta chain was found in a study of OX40 agonist ivuxolimab in advanced cancers. For the wider study: Ivuxolimab, which targeted the costimulatory receptor OX40 (CD134), was an agonistic, fully human IgG2 monoclonal antibody. Intravenous ivuxolimab was administered to patients every 2 weeks at six dose levels: 0.01, 0.1, 0.3, 1.5, 3 and 10 mg/kg. Among the approximately 54 dose-escalation patients, about 19 had hepatocellular carcinoma, roughly 15 melanoma, 9 renal cell carcinoma and 9 head and neck cancer. The dose-escalation cohort was roughly 80% male with a mean age of about 65 years, ranging from roughly 20 to 80. Prior anti-PD-1, anti-PD-L1 or anti-CTLA-4 therapy was permitted, and 40% of dose-escalation patients had received checkpoint inhibitors. Partial responses occurred in three dose-escalation patients, of whom one had hepatocellular carcinoma and two had cutaneous melanoma. The purpose of peripheral TCRbeta sequencing was to test whether ivuxolimab changed TCR sequence diversity and led to clonal T-cell expansion. The monotherapy dose-escalation portion (N ≈ 56 patients) of the phase I ivuxolimab trial is reported in the paper.

Comments on this clone: What this receptor recognizes is not known. It has no much larger one-base neighbor in the sample; base qualities were not kept.

Beyond this particular receptor, the publication reports: After ivuxolimab, more expanded clones were found on average in CD8+ T cells than in CD4+ T cells. Low levels of normalized T-cell clonal expansion were also shown by some nonresponding patients. At doses from 0.1 to 3.0 mg/kg, clonal expansion was seen in both CD4+ and CD8+ blood T cells between baseline and week 6. In partial responders in the 0.1-3.0 mg/kg groups, normalized peripheral clonal expansion was found to be among the lowest, especially among CD8+ T cells. The antigen specificity of the peripheral T cells that underwent clonal expansion was not determined.

Patients with autoimmune disease history or receiving systemic immunosuppression were excluded from the trial. Peripheral blood for TCR sequencing was drawn from every dose cohort at baseline, at cycle 4 day 1 and at cycle 7 day 1. Samples came from an open-label, multicenter, first-in-human phase I dose-escalation trial of ivuxolimab. Adults with locally advanced or metastatic melanoma, renal cell, hepatocellular, or head and neck squamous cell carcinoma were enrolled in the trial. Before TCR sequencing, CD4+ T cells and CD8+ T cells from peripheral blood were sorted into separate populations. Genomic DNA was isolated from the sorted cells so that the TCRbeta CDR3 region could be sequenced. TCRbeta CDR3 regions were sequenced using the immunoSEQ Assay. Drawn from immuneACCESS, this table holds only the in-frame rearrangements with V and J called that TCRdb kept. Clones are partly lost; checked studies trace under half to an unresolved V gene and leave the rest unexplained. The sample profile shows 52,000 or so clones; roughly 80% of them were found once. Together, the top ten hold around 4.6% of the sample.

The germline V gene (reference sequence) gives CDR1 as SGHNT and CDR2 as YYREEE. The cysteine opens and the phenylalanine closes a CDR3 of 15 amino acids. Kept here is only the CDR3 DNA, which spans 45 bases and is read in frame from base 1. V is trimmed back by 6 bases and J by 3 bases, and the junction contains 8 bases that no gene match accounts for. The TCR originated in an adult with an advanced solid tumor such as melanoma, head and neck, liver or kidney cancer. The input for sequencing was CD4+ or CD8+ T cells sorted from blood, taken in a trial of the OX40 agonist ivuxolimab. The chain uses TRBV5-4 and TRBJ2-7, and 11 junctional nucleotides match TRBD1. The CDR3 region: CASTEDRGRFYEQYF. The DNA is as follows: TGTGCCAGCACCGAGGACAGGGGGCGCTTCTACGAGCAGTACTTC.